These 4 T cell receptor beta chains share one sample of origin, sequenced in a study of OX40 agonist ivuxolimab in advanced cancers. Sequencing used immunoSEQ multiplex PCR; TCRdb keeps in-frame clones, though not all of them. The sample has around 53,000 clones, roughly 90% seen once. This specimen was CD4+ or CD8+ T cells sorted from blood, taken in a trial of the OX40 agonist ivuxolimab. The receptors here all came from an adult with an advanced solid tumor such as melanoma, head and neck, liver or kidney cancer.

V and J are TRBV19 and TRBJ2-1, with TRBD2 identical over 15 bases. Germline CDR1 LNHDA, CDR2 SQIVND (reference sequence). The CDR3 is made up of 21 amino acids. V dropped 3 bases and J dropped 3; count of bases not matched to a gene: 15. CDR3 protein: CASSIPPGLAGGRYGYNEQFF. CDR3 sequence (DNA): TGTGCCAGTAGTATCCCTCCCGGACTAGCGGGAGGGCGTTACGGCTACAATGAGCAGTTCTTC.

By share, this clone ranks as medium-sized. The genes are TRBV27 and TRBJ1-5, with 8 nucleotides matching TRBD1. Germline values: CDR1 MNHEY, CDR2 SMNVEV (reference sequence). CDR3 length: 15 amino acids. The trim removed 5 bases at V and 1 base at J, leaving 4 bases unmatched. CDR3 sequence: CASSIRTGSNQPQHF. The CDR3 region has the DNA TGTGCCAGCAGTATTCGGACAGGGAGCAATCAGCCCCAGCATTTT.

J is TRBJ2-5 and V is TRBV6-5; 8 bases line up with TRBD1. The V segment lost 6 bases and the J segment 7 bases; nucleotides outside the gene matches: 13. This CDR3 has 15 amino acids. Germline loops: CDR1 MNHEY, CDR2 SVGAGI. The CDR3 DNA follows: TGTGCCAGCAGCCTCCTACAGGGGGTGAGAAGGACCCAGTACTTC. It codes for CASSLLQGVRRTQYF.

This clone appeared once. The chain recombines TRBV19 with TRBJ2-1; 8 nucleotides line up with TRBD2. Per germline, CDR1 LNHDA and CDR2 SQIVND (reference sequence). The CDR3 is 19 residues long. V gave up 7 bases and J gave up 6 bases; unmatched junction bases: 23. The DNA for the CDR3 is TGTGCCAGTAAGGTCCTTCATATCTCCACTAGCGGCAGAGTCAATGAGCAGTTCTTC. Translation: CASKVLHISTSGRVNEQFF. The full variable domain, its missing parts supplied by reference TRBV19 and TRBJ2-1, is DGGITQSPKYLFRKEGQNVTLSCEQNLNHDAMYWYRQDPGQGLRLIYYSQIVNDFQKGDIAEGYSVSREKKESFPLTVTSAQKNPTAFYLCASKVLHISTSGRVNEQFFGPGTRLTVL.